This T cell receptor (beta chain) is from a study of Ad26.COV2.S vaccination and SARS-CoV-2 variants. The study, taken as a whole, reports: Measurement of non-spike TCR breadth gave similar results in vaccine and placebo recipients. Vaccinated individuals (as opposed to placebo recipients) had higher spike-specific TCR breadth. An underestimation of total T cell responses may have resulted from the TCR breadth and depth analyses.

Treatment defined: 15 to 20 received Ad26.COV2.S at low or high dose, single or two shots; several received placebo; per-sample allocation not given. Specimen acquisition occurred on day 63 following the initial vaccine or placebo injection. The germline V gene encodes CDR1 KGHSH and CDR2 LQKENI. The CDR3 has 15 residues. V lost 4 bases and J lost 0, with 11 bases in between. About this clone: Its antigen is not known.

Some clones are missing from TCRdb's copy, which holds only in-frame ones; the method was immunoSEQ multiplex PCR. The table has 250,000 or so clones, around 85% seen once. V and J are TRBV18 and TRBJ2-3; TRBD2 might be the D (6 bases). This TCR derives from a person between 18 and 65 years old who received the Ad26.COV2.S COVID-19 vaccine or a placebo. The source material was peripheral blood, sampled in a trial of Ad26.COV2.S vaccine versus placebo. The CDR3 DNA follows: TGTGCCAGCTCACTAGCGGTTCCTAGCACAGATACGCAGTATTTT. Translating it yields CASSLAVPSTDTQYF.